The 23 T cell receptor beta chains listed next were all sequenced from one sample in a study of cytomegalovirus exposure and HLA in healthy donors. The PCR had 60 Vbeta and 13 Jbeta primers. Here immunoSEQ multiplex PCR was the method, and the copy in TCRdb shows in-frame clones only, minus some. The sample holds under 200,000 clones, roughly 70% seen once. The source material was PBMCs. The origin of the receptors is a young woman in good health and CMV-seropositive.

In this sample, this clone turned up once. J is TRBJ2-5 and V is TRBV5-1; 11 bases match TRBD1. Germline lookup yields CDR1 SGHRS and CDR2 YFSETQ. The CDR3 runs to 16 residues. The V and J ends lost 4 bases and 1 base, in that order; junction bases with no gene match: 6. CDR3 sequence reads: CASSRGTGGIQETQYF. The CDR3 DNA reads TGCGCCAGCAGCCGTGGGACAGGGGGTATCCAAGAGACCCAGTACTTC.

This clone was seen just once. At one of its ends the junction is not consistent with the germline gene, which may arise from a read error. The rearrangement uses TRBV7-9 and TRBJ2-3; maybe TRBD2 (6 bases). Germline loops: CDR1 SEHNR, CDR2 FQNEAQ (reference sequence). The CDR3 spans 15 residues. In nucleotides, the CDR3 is TGTTCCAGCAGCCCTCCCGGGACTCCGAGGGATACGCAGTATTTT. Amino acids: CSSSPPGTPRDTQYF.

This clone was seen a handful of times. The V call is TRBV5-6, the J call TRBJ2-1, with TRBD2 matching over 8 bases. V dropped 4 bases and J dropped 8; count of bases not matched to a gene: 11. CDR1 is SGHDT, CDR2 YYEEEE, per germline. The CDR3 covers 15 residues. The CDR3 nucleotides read TGTGCCAGCAGCGTAGCGGGGATCATCGGGGATGAGCAGTTCTTC. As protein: CASSVAGIIGDEQFF.

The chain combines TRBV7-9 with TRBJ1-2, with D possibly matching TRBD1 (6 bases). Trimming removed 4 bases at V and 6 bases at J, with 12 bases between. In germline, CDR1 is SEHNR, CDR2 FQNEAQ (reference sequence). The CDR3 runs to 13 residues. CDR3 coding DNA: TGTGCCAGCAGCTATACCAGGGGTGATGGCTACACCTTC. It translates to CASSYTRGDGYTF.

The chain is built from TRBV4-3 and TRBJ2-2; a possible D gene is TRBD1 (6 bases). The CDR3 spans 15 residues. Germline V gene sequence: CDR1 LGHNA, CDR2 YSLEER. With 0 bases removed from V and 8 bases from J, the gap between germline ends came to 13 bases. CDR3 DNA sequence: TGCGCCAGCAGCCAAGATGGGGGCAGGGGAGGGGAGCTGTTTTTT. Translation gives CASSQDGGRGGELFF.

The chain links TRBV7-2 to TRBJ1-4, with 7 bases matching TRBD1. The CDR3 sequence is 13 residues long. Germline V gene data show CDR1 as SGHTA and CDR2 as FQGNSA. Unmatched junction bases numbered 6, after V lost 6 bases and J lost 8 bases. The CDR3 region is CASSLTGTEKLFF. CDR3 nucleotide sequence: TGTGCCAGCAGTTTGACAGGGACCGAAAAACTGTTTTTT.

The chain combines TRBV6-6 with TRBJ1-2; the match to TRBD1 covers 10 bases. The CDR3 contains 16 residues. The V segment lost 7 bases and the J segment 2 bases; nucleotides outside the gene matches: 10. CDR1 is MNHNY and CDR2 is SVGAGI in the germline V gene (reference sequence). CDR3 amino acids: CASTHRGQGRNYGYTF. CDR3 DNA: TGTGCCAGCACCCACCGGGGACAGGGGAGAAACTATGGCTACACCTTC.

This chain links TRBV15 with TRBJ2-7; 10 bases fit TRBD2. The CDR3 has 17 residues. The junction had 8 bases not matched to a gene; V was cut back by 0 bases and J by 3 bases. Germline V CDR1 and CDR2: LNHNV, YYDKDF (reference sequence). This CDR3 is CATSRDFGASGGYEQYF. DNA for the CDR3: TGTGCCACCAGCAGAGATTTCGGTGCTAGCGGGGGCTACGAGCAGTACTTC.

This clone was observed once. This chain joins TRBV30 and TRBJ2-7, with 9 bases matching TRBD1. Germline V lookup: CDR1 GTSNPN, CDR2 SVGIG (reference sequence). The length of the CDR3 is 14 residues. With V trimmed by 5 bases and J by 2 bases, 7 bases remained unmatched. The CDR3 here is CAWGPGTGTYEQYF. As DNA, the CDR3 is TGTGCCTGGGGACCCGGGACAGGGACCTACGAGCAGTACTTC.

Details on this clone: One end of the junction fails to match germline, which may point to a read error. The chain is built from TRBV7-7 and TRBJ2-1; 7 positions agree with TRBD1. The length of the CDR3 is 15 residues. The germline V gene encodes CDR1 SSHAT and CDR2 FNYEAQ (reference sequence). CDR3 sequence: CASSQPGQPYNEQFF. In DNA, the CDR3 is TGTGCTAGCAGCCAACCGGGACAGCCCTACAATGAGCAGTTCTTC.

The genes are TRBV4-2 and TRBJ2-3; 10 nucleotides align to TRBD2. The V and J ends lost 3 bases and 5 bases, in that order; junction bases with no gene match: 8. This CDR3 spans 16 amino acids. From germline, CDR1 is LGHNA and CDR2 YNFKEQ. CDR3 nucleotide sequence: TGTGCCAGCAGCCACTCGGGACTAGCGAAACTAGATACGCAGTATTTT. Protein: CASSHSGLAKLDTQYF.

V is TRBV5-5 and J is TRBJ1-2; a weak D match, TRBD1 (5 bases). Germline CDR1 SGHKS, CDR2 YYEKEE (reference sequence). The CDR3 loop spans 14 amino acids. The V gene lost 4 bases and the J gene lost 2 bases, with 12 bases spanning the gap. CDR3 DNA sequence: TGTGCCAGCAGCATCGGTCAGGGAAACTATGGCTACACCTTC. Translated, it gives CASSIGQGNYGYTF.

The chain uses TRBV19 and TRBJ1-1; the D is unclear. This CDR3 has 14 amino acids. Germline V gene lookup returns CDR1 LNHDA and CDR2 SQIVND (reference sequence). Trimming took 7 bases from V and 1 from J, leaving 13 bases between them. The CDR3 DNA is TGTGCCAGTACCGTAGGCAGCGAGAACACTGAAGCTTTCTTT. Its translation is CASTVGSENTEAFF.

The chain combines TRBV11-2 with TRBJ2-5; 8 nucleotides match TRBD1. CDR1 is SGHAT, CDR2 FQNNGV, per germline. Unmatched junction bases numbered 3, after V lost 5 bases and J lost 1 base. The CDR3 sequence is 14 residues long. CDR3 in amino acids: CASSTQGAQETQYF. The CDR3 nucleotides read TGTGCCAGCAGCACCCAGGGGGCCCAAGAGACCCAGTACTTC. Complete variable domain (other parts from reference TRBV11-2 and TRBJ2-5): EAGVAQSPRYKIIEKRQSVAFWCNPISGHATLYWYQQILGQGPKLLIQFQNNGVVDDSQLPKDRFSAERLKGVDSTLKIQPAKLEDSAVYLCASSTQGAQETQYFGPGTRLLVL.

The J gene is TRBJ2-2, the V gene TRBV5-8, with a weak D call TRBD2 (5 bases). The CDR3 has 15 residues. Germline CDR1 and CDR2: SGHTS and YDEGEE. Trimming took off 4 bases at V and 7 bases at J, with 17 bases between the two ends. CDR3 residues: CASSLTVRVGGELFF. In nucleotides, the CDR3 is TGTGCCAGCAGCCTCACGGTGAGGGTCGGCGGGGAGCTGTTTTTT. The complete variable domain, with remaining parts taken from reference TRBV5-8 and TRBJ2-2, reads EAGVTQSPTHLIKTRGQQATLRCSPISGHTSVYWYQQALGLGLQFLLWYDEGEERNRGNFPPRFSGRQFPNYSSELNVNALELEDSALYLCASSLTVRVGGELFFGEGSRLTVL.

The CDR3 spells CASSLSRTGASYEQYF. The DNA of the CDR3 is TGTGCCAGCAGTTTATCAAGGACAGGGGCATCCTACGAGCAGTACTTC. V is TRBV27 and J is TRBJ2-7; 9 bases map to TRBD1. Trimming cost V 0 bases and J 1 base; bases outside gene matches: 4. Germline values: CDR1 MNHEY, CDR2 SMNVEV (reference sequence). The CDR3 covers 16 residues.

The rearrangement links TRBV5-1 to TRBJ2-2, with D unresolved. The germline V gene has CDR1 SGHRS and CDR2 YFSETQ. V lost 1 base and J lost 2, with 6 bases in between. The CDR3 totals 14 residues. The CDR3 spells CASSLNSNTGELFF. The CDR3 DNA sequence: TGCGCCAGCAGCTTGAACAGTAACACCGGGGAGCTGTTTTTT.

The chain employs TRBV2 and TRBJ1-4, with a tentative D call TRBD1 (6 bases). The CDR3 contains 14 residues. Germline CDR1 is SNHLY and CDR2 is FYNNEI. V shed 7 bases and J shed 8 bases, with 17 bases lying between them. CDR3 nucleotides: TGTGCCAGCAACCAACAGGGAGTTTACGAAAAACTGTTTTTT. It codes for CASNQQGVYEKLFF. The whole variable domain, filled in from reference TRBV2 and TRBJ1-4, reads EPEVTQTPSHQVTQMGQEVILRCVPISNHLYFYWYRQILGQKVEFLVSFYNNEISEKSEIFDDQFSVERPDGSNFTLKIRSTKLEDSAMYFCASNQQGVYEKLFFGSGTQLSVL.

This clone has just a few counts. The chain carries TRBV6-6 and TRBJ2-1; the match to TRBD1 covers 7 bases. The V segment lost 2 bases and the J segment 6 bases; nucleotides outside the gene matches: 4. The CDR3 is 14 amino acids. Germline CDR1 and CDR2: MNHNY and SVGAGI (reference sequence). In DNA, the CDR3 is TGTGCCAGCAGTTACCGTGACAGGGTCAATGAGCAGTTCTTC. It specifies CASSYRDRVNEQFF.

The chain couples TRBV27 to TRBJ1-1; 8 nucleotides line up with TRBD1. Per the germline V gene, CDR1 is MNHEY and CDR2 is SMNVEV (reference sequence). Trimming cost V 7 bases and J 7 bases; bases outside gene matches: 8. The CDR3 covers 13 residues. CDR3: CASTTGGGGEAFF. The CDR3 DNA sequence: TGTGCCAGCACCACAGGGGGGGGAGGTGAAGCTTTCTTT.

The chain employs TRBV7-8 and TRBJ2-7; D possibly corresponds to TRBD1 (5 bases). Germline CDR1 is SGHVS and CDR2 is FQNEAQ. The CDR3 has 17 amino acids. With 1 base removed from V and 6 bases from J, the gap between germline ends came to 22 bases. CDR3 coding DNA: TGTGCCAGCAGCTTAGGCAGGGTTCGTCCAATACTGTCCGAGCAGTACTTC. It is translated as CASSLGRVRPILSEQYF.

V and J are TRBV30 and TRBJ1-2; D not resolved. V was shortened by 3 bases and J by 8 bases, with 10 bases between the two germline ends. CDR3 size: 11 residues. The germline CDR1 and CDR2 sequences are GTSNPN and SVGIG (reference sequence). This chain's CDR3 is CAWSGSRGYTF. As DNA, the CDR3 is TGTGCCTGGAGCGGGAGTCGGGGCTACACCTTC. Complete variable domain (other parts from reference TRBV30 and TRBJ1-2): SQTIHQWPATLVQPVGSPLSLECTVEGTSNPNLYWYRQAAGRGLQLLFYSVGIGQISSEVPQNLSASRPQDRQFILSSKKLLLSDSGFYLCAWSGSRGYTFGSGTRLTVV.

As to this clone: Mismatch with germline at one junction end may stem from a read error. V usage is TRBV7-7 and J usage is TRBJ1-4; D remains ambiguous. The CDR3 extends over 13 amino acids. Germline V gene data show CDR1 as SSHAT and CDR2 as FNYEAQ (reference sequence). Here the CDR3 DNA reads TGTGCTAGCAGCCTTAACAGCGGAGAAAAACTGTTTTTT. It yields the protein CASSLNSGEKLFF.